These 21 T cell receptor beta chains were all obtained from the same sample, sequenced in a study of spatial heterogeneity in lung cancer. General study results and limits: Within tumors, counts of expanded alpha and beta TCRs tracked tumor mutation counts.

These TCRs are of unknown antigen specificity. TCRdb recomputed calls from the 5' RACE reads with MiXCR, one row per CDR3 protein. The sample has 12,000 or so distinct CDR3 sequences, less than 15% seen once; the top ten hold around 16%. Time point: sample taken at primary tumor resection. This specimen was lung tumor tissue, taken at surgery. Receptors were obtained from a male donor with early-stage non-small cell lung cancer.

This clonotype was counted many times. This rearrangement joins TRBV5-4 to TRBJ2-7; 11 bases match TRBD1. The CDR3 is 15 amino acids. Trimming removed 3 bases from V and 2 bases from J; junction bases left unmatched: 4. The germline CDR1 and CDR2 sequences are SGHNT and YYREEE (reference sequence). CDR3 nucleotide sequence: TGTGCCAGCAGCTGGCCGGGACAGGGGGCCTACGAGCAGTACTTC. Protein: CASSWPGQGAYEQYF.

In this sample, this clonotype turned up many times. The chain combines TRBV6-6 with TRBJ1-5; the D gene is possibly TRBD1 (6 bases). V was cut by 5 bases and J by 2 bases, with 13 bases left in between. CDR1 and CDR2 (germline): MNHNY, SVGAGI (reference sequence). This CDR3 has 15 amino acids. The DNA for the CDR3 is TGTGCCAGCAGTAACCAGGACAGACGCAATCAGCCCCAGCATTTT. Its translation is CASSNQDRRNQPQHF.

This clonotype rates as medium-sized. The rearrangement uses TRBV28 and TRBJ2-1; no definite D call. The germline V and J ends were trimmed by 2 bases and 4 bases, with 12 bases remaining between them. Germline-derived CDR1 and CDR2 are MDHEN and SYDVKM. The CDR3 covers 15 residues. DNA for the CDR3: TGTGCCAGCAGTTTACAGTCAGTGCTTTACAATGAGCAGTTCTTC. This gives the protein CASSLQSVLYNEQFF. Based on the CDR3 plus reference TRBV28 and TRBJ2-1, the full variable domain is DVKVTQSSRYLVKRTGEKVFLECVQDMDHENMFWYRQDPGLGLRLIYFSYDVKMKEKGDIPEGYSVSREKKERFSLILESASTNQTSMYLCASSLQSVLYNEQFFGPGTRLTVL.

By frequency in the sample, this clonotype is medium-sized. CDR3 nucleotide sequence: TGCAGTGCTACACGACAACAGGGCGGCCCCGAGCAGTACTTC. Translation gives CSATRQQGGPEQYF. This chain uses TRBV20-1 with TRBJ2-7, with D possibly matching TRBD1 (6 bases). The CDR3 consists of 14 residues. The germline V gene has CDR1 DFQATT and CDR2 SNEGSKA (reference sequence). V was clipped by 4 bases and J by 6 bases, with 19 bases between them.

This clonotype was recorded at least ten times. The chain links TRBV20-1 to TRBJ1-2, with 7 bases that match TRBD1. The germline V gene encodes CDR1 DFQATT and CDR2 SNEGSKA (reference sequence). The CDR3 loop spans 13 amino acids. Losses at the gene ends were 6 bases for V and 2 bases for J; bases not matched to a gene: 6. CDR3 in DNA: TGCAGTGCCAACAGGGGCTTGAACTATGGCTACACCTTC. Protein: CSANRGLNYGYTF.

This clonotype was recorded at least ten times. This chain uses TRBV3-1 with TRBJ2-4; D perhaps matches TRBD2 (5 bases). V was clipped by 1 base and J by 7 bases, with 5 bases between them. In germline, CDR1 is LGHDT, CDR2 YNNKEL (reference sequence). This CDR3 is 12 amino acids long. DNA for the CDR3: TGTGCCAGCAGCCAAGGCGGGAACATTCAGTACTTC. It yields the protein CASSQGGNIQYF.

Within the sample, this clonotype is medium-sized. The chain recombines TRBV20-1 with TRBJ2-7; a weak D match, TRBD2 (5 bases). Between the trimmed V and J ends, which lost 3 bases and 9 bases, there was a span of 18 bases. Germline-derived CDR1 and CDR2 are DFQATT and SNEGSKA (reference sequence). The CDR3 is 13 residues long. This chain's CDR3 is CSASGGPTSGQYF. In DNA, the CDR3 is TGCAGTGCTAGCGGCGGTCCTACGAGCGGGCAGTACTTC.

This rearrangement joins TRBV20-1 to TRBJ2-5, with D tentatively TRBD2 (6 bases). This CDR3 is 15 amino acids long. The germline V gene has CDR1 DFQATT and CDR2 SNEGSKA (reference sequence). V was shortened by 3 bases and J by 5 bases, with 19 bases between the two germline ends. The CDR3 DNA sequence: TGCAGTGCTAGCCGGGACGGTTCGGGGGTGGAGACCCAGTACTTC. It codes for CSASRDGSGVETQYF.

This clonotype was seen ten or more times. The chain uses TRBV3-1 and TRBJ2-7; weak D call: TRBD1 (6 bases). CDR3 length equals 13 residues. Per germline, CDR1 LGHDT and CDR2 YNNKEL (reference sequence). V dropped 4 bases and J dropped 7 bases, with 14 bases sitting between them. CDR3 region: CASSPQGGAEQYF. Here the CDR3 DNA reads TGTGCCAGCAGCCCTCAAGGGGGTGCGGAGCAGTACTTC.

This clonotype was seen at least ten times. The chain uses TRBV27 and TRBJ2-3; D is ambiguous. Germline CDR1 is MNHEY and CDR2 is SMNVEV (reference sequence). The CDR3 covers 15 residues. Trimming pared 5 bases from V and 2 bases from J, leaving 14 bases between. The CDR3 reads CASSKGSPSTDTQYF. The CDR3 region has the DNA TGTGCCAGCAGTAAGGGATCCCCATCCACAGATACGCAGTATTTT.

This clonotype was picked up a small number of times. The chain recombines TRBV5-1 with TRBJ2-2, with D uncertain. The CDR3 is made up of 15 amino acids. V dropped 1 base and J dropped 0 bases, with 7 bases sitting between them. Germline loops: CDR1 SGHRS, CDR2 YFSETQ. CDR3 region: CASSLRSTNTGELFF. CDR3 nucleotides: TGCGCCAGCAGCTTGAGGAGCACGAACACCGGGGAGCTGTTTTTT.

This clonotype was observed at least ten times. The chain is built from TRBV6-1 and TRBJ1-4; D ambiguous. Germline V CDR1 and CDR2: MNHNS, SASEGT. This CDR3 has 14 residues. Trimming left V 8 bases short and J 4 bases short, with 14 bases between. The chain's CDR3 is CASLPFGLNEKLFF. CDR3 coding DNA: TGTGCCAGCCTCCCGTTCGGCCTTAATGAAAAACTGTTTTTT.

By share, this clonotype counts as medium-sized. The chain recombines TRBV7-2 with TRBJ2-3, with 7 bases matching TRBD1. The trim removed 6 bases at V and 4 bases at J, leaving 7 bases unmatched. Germline V gene data show CDR1 as SGHTA and CDR2 as FQGNSA. The CDR3 is 14 amino acids. The CDR3 protein is CASRRDRGADTQYF. The CDR3 DNA is TGTGCCAGCAGAAGGGACAGAGGGGCAGATACGCAGTATTTT.

CDR3 DNA sequence: TGCGCCAGCAGCTTGGCTCCGGGACTTACTGAAGCTTTCTTT. Its translation is CASSLAPGLTEAFF. The chain uses TRBV5-1 and TRBJ1-1; TRBD1 is a possible D gene (5 bases). Trimming left V 0 bases short and J 5 bases short, with 11 bases between. CDR1 and CDR2 (germline): SGHRS, YFSETQ. This CDR3 spans 14 amino acids.

This clonotype was seen ten or more times. This chain links TRBV7-9 with TRBJ2-3, with D tentatively TRBD1 (6 bases). Germline V CDR1 and CDR2: SEHNR, FQNEAQ (reference sequence). V lost 1 base and J 8 bases, leaving 13 bases between the germline ends. CDR3 length: 14 amino acids. The CDR3 DNA is TGTGCCAGCAGCTTAGGCAGGGGAGTTGTTACGCAGTATTTT. This gives the protein CASSLGRGVVTQYF.

This clonotype has only a few counts. This chain joins TRBV7-3 and TRBJ2-3, with no clear D. Germline V gives CDR1 SGHTA, CDR2 FQGTGA. The CDR3 contains 13 residues. Trimming stripped 3 bases from V and 4 bases from J, with 8 bases between. CDR3 amino acids: CASSFIEADTQYF. CDR3 DNA sequence: TGTGCCAGCAGCTTCATAGAAGCAGATACGCAGTATTTT.

The chain couples TRBV12-3 or TRBV12-4 to TRBJ2-7; 9 nucleotides match TRBD2. V trimming: 9 bases; J trimming: 2 bases; junction bases outside the gene matches: 2. The CDR3 sequence is 12 residues long. CDR3 DNA: TGTGCCAGTAGCGGGGGACCCTACGAGCAGTACTTC. As protein: CASSGGPYEQYF.

CDR3 amino acids: CASSQAGDEKLFF. The CDR3 region has the DNA TGTGCCAGCAGCCAAGCAGGGGATGAAAAACTGTTTTTT. The V gene is TRBV14, the J gene TRBJ1-4, with D maybe TRBD1 (6 bases). The CDR3 runs to 13 residues. The V gene's germline CDR1 is SGHDN and CDR2 FVKESK. Trimming took 1 base from V and 6 from J, leaving 6 bases between them.

V and J are TRBV20-1 and TRBJ2-7, with 7 nucleotides matching TRBD1. The junction had 11 bases not matched to a gene; V was cut back by 6 bases and J by 3 bases. The CDR3 is 14 residues long. The germline V gene has CDR1 DFQATT and CDR2 SNEGSKA (reference sequence). The CDR3 sequence: CSANRGSKGYEQYF. As DNA, the CDR3 is TGCAGTGCGAACAGGGGCTCCAAGGGCTACGAGCAGTACTTC.

This clonotype qualifies as medium-sized. The genes are TRBV13 and TRBJ1-1; tentative D call: TRBD1 (6 bases). From germline, CDR1 is PRHDT and CDR2 FYEKMQ (reference sequence). CDR3 length: 12 residues. Deletions cut 0 bases from V and 10 bases from J, with 9 bases between. The CDR3 spells CASSLGRDTAFF. CDR3 sequence (DNA): TGTGCCAGCAGCTTAGGCCGGGACACAGCTTTCTTT.

V gene TRBV18 combines with J gene TRBJ2-3; D not resolved. Trimming removed 3 bases at V and 4 bases at J, with 8 bases between. Germline CDR1 reads KGHSH; CDR2 reads LQKENI. CDR3 length: 13 residues. The CDR3 DNA follows: TGTGCCAGCTCACCCTCATCATCAGATACGCAGTATTTT. The encoded protein is CASSPSSSDTQYF.